A selection of T cell receptor beta chains follows, all from one sample in a study of shared clonotypes between healthy human individuals. The protocol was immunoSEQ multiplex PCR, while the TCRdb copy is restricted to in-frame clones and leaves out a portion. The table lists about 2.4 million clones, approximately 90% of them singletons. Material: naive CD4+ T cells sorted from blood. The receptor source for this set is a young man in good health. Both conserved end residues are part of each CDR3. A D gene is named only where the DNA matches it firmly. The listing skips clone size in some rows; elsewhere it reads once, few, many or a size class.

d_gene,abundance,v_gene,j_gene,CDR3nt,CDR3aa
.,.,TRBV5-1,TRBJ2-3,TGCGCCAGCAGCTCCGGAGATTCGGGCCAGCAGTATTTT,CASSSGDSGQQYF
TRBD1,.,TRBV6-6,TRBJ2-4,TGTGCCAGCACCAAGGGACAGGAGGCCAAAAACATTCAGTACTTC,CASTKGQEAKNIQYF
.,.,TRBV19,TRBJ2-2,TGTGCCAGTAGTCTAGGCACAGTGTTCACCGGGGAGCTGTTTTTT,CASSLGTVFTGELFF
.,.,TRBV19,TRBJ2-3,TGTGCCAGTAGTATCCGAGATACGCAGTATTTT,CASSIRDTQYF
.,.,TRBV30,TRBJ2-1,TGTGCCTGGAGAAGGCGGGGATACAATGAGCAGTTCTTC,CAWRRRGYNEQFF
.,.,TRBV30,TRBJ2-5,TGTGCCTGGAGAGCTAGCTCAGAGACCCAGTACTTC,CAWRASSETQYF
.,.,TRBV7-2,TRBJ1-5,TGTGCCAGCAGCTCCTCTCACGGGGGGCATAGCAATCAGCCCCAGCATTTT,CASSSSHGGHSNQPQHF
.,.,TRBV19,TRBJ1-6,TGTGCCAGTACTCACGGCCAGGGAGAGACACCCCTCCACTTT,CASTHGQGETPLHF
.,.,TRBV25-1,TRBJ2-7,TGTGCCAGCAGCCTCCGGAGGGGATACGAGCAGTACTTC,CASSLRRGYEQYF
TRBD2,.,TRBV19,TRBJ2-6,TGTGCCAGTAAACCTCTAGCGGGATTGCTCCCTGGGGCCAACGTCCTGACTTTC,CASKPLAGLLPGANVLTF
.,once,TRBV28,TRBJ1-5,TGTGCCAGCAGTACAACCTACAGGGAGTTACAGCCCCAGCATTTT,CASSTTYRELQPQHF
.,.,TRBV29-1,TRBJ1-2,TGCAGCGTTGAAGACGGGTTGGGGGGCTACACCTTC,CSVEDGLGGYTF
.,.,TRBV11-2,TRBJ1-5,TGTGCCAGCAGCTTAGGGGGTAGCAATCAGCCCCAGCATTTT,CASSLGGSNQPQHF
.,few,TRBV6-5,TRBJ1-2,TGTGCCAGCAGCCGGGACTCGAACTATGGCTACACCTTC,CASSRDSNYGYTF
.,.,TRBV4-1,TRBJ2-3,TGCGCCAGCAGCCAGCCCACCCGAGAAGATACGCAGTATTTT,CASSQPTREDTQYF
.,once,TRBV6-5,TRBJ2-2,TGTGCCAGCAGTTACTCGACGGCTAGAATTGCCGGGGAGCTGTTTTTT,CASSYSTARIAGELFF
.,.,TRBV19,TRBJ2-3,TGTGCCAGTAGTATAGAACCCACTAATACGCAGTATTTT,CASSIEPTNTQYF
.,.,TRBV9,TRBJ2-7,TGTGCCAGCAGCTCCGGGGAGCAGTACTTC,CASSSGEQYF
.,.,TRBV6-1,TRBJ1-1,TGTGCCAGCAGTGAACCGGAAGCTTTCTTT,CASSEPEAFF
.,.,TRBV30,TRBJ1-1,TGTGCCTGGAGTGTAGAAACTGAAGCTTTCTTT,CAWSVETEAFF
TRBD1,once,TRBV5-1,TRBJ1-2,TGCGCCAGCAGCATAGGGACAGGGGGCAAAGGCTACACCTTC,CASSIGTGGKGYTF
.,.,TRBV19,TRBJ1-5,TGTGCCAGTAGTATACGAGACAATCAGCCCCAGCATTTT,CASSIRDNQPQHF
TRBD1,.,TRBV7-6,TRBJ1-1,TGTGCCAGCAGCGTTCAGGGGGGGATGAACACTGAAGCTTTCTTT,CASSVQGGMNTEAFF
.,.,TRBV18,TRBJ1-4,TGTGCCAGCTCACCACAGGGGTTCAATGAAAAACTGTTTTTT,CASSPQGFNEKLFF
.,.,TRBV21-1,TRBJ2-1,TGTGCCAGCAGCAAAGGTGGACAGCGGGGCAATGAGCAGTTCTTC,CASSKGGQRGNEQFF
.,.,TRBV19,TRBJ2-1,TGTGCCAGTAGTTTAGGTTTAGCGGATAGCTCCTACAATGAGCAGTTCTTC,CASSLGLADSSYNEQFF
TRBD1,.,TRBV6-5,TRBJ2-1,TGTGCCAGCAGTTCACCCAGGGGGCGCGGATCCAATGAGCAGTTCTTC,CASSSPRGRGSNEQFF
.,.,TRBV5-1,TRBJ1-5,TGCGCCAGCAGCTTGGACCGGGTCAATCAGCCCCAGCATTTT,CASSLDRVNQPQHF